This record covers a single T cell receptor (beta chain). A junction end diverges from the germline sequence, so it may reflect a read error. Using its own MiXCR run on the 5' RACE reads, TCRdb lists one record per CDR3 protein. The sample consists of 100,000 to 150,000 distinct CDR3 sequences, about 3.4% of them appearing once. This sample is drawn from a study of neurological immune-mediated disorders. Germline CDR1 reads MDHEN; CDR2 reads SYDVKM. This CDR3 comprises 14 residues. This sequence was found in a woman aged 30 to 39 with multiple sclerosis. The sequenced material came from PBMCs. This chain joins TRBV28 and TRBJ2-7, with D possibly matching TRBD2 (5 bases). The CDR3 protein is CASSPAEYYELMNF. CDR3 coding DNA: TGTGCCAGCAGCCCAGCGGAGTACTACGAGCTGATGAACTTC. Full variable domain (rest looked up from reference TRBV28 and TRBJ2-7): DVKVTQSSRYLVKRTGEKVFLECVQDMDHENMFWYRQDPGLGLRLIYFSYDVKMKEKGDIPEGYSVSREKKERFSLILESASTNQTSMYLCASSPAEYYELMNFGPGTRLTVT.